The sequence of this T cell receptor (beta chain) was determined in a study of blood T cell repertoires in COVID-19. About the study: The study drew acute and convalescent COVID-19 samples from the United States, Italy and Spain. In each case, the material was cDNA or gDNA derived from T cells, B-cell-depleted T cells, or PBMCs.

Trimming took 4 bases from V and 8 from J; bases not matched to a gene: 5. Germline loops: CDR1 KGHDR, CDR2 SFDVKD. The CDR3 length is 13 residues. As processed by the authors: Scientists estimated how many nucleated cells there were by amplifying reference gene primers. Data came from immunoSEQ multiplex PCR; TCRdb stores just in-frame clones and leaves some out. V and J calls and clone size follow that table, whereas D and trimming were derived from the DNA. The sample consists of under 130,000 clones, roughly four fifths of them appearing once. This clonotype was sampled from a man in his 70s with active or convalescent COVID-19. The gene calls are TRBV24-1 and TRBJ1-2, with 8 positions matching TRBD1. Sequencing was carried out using peripheral blood. The DNA for the CDR3 is TGTGCCACCAGTGACTCTGGACAGGGAGGCTACACCTTC. Translated: CATSDSGQGGYTF.